These 10 T cell receptor beta chains share one sample of origin, sequenced in a study of CD8+CD57+ T cells in acquired aplastic anemia. Genomic DNA served as template for TCR beta VDJ and CDR3 profiling. TCRdb re-derived calls from the reads in MiXCR, one entry per CDR3 protein. The data contain 450,000 to 550,000 distinct CDR3 sequences, more than 25% of them seen just once; the ten biggest clones take up roughly 0.8%. Patients chosen for sequencing had shown CD8+CD57+ cell expansion by flow cytometry. Sequencing was done on a sample of sorted CD4+, CD8+, or CD8+CD57+ T cells (not recorded which) from PBMCs. These receptors originate from a human donor with aplastic anemia.

On this clonotype itself: At one end, the junction sequence differs from germline, possibly due to a read error. The V and J genes are TRBV30 and TRBJ2-1; D gene unclear. CDR1 and CDR2 from the germline V gene are GTSNPN and SVGIG (reference sequence). CDR3 length: 11 amino acids. CDR3 in DNA: TGTGCCTGGCGCCCCGTGACCGACATAATCTTC. It codes for CAWRPVTDIIF.

This clonotype was seen a handful of times. The CDR3 sequence: CASSQDKGDTQYF. CDR3 DNA sequence: TGCGCCAGCAGCCAAGATAAGGGAGATACGCAGTATTTT. The genes are TRBV4-3 and TRBJ2-3; D is undetermined. This CDR3 comprises 13 residues. Germline values: CDR1 LGHNA, CDR2 YSLEER. Trimming shortened V by 0 bases and J by 5 bases, and 6 bases separated the two germline ends.

About this clonotype itself: Just one base apart from a much larger clone, this may be a read error. V gene TRBV20-1 combines with J gene TRBJ2-7, with D perhaps matching TRBD1 (5 bases). Per germline, CDR1 DFQATT and CDR2 SNEGSKA (reference sequence). This CDR3 comprises 14 residues. CDR3 coding DNA: TGCAGTGCTAGAGATCGGAGCAGGGTCTACGAGCAGTGCTTC. Amino acid sequence: CSARDRSRVYEQCF.

This chain joins TRBV28 and TRBJ1-6; 7 nucleotides align to TRBD1. The V gene's germline CDR1 is MDHEN and CDR2 SYDVKM. The CDR3 spans 13 residues. Losses at the gene ends were 3 bases for V and 16 bases for J; bases not matched to a gene: 9. The CDR3 region has the DNA TGTGCCAGCAGTTTGGGGACAGCGCGACGACTCCACTTT. As protein: CASSLGTARRLHF.

This rearrangement joins TRBV30 to TRBJ1-2; D uncertain. The CDR3 is 13 amino acids. V lost 3 bases, J lost 4 bases, and 12 bases lay in between. Germline CDR1 reads GTSNPN; CDR2 reads SVGIG (reference sequence). CDR3 region: CAWRDTGRYGYTF. CDR3 nucleotides: TGTGCCTGGAGAGATACGGGCCGCTATGGCTACACCTTC.

This clonotype was observed many times. As DNA, the CDR3 is TGTGCCAGTAGGAGCCTCTTACAGGGATCTAACTATGGCTACACCTTC. As protein: CASRSLLQGSNYGYTF. V gene TRBV19 combines with J gene TRBJ1-2, with D tentatively TRBD1 (6 bases). CDR3 length equals 16 residues. CDR1 LNHDA and CDR2 SQIVND come from the germline V gene (reference sequence). V was trimmed by 6 bases and J by 0 bases, leaving 17 bases between them.

This clonotype has a single count. The chain couples TRBV2 to TRBJ2-7; D possibly matches TRBD1 or TRBD2 (5 bases each). V lost 8 bases and J 1 base, leaving 15 bases between the germline ends. The CDR3 has 14 residues. CDR1 and CDR2 (germline): SNHLY, FYNNEI. CDR3 sequence (DNA): TGTGCCAGCGCCCCCGGGACGGATTCCTACGAGCAGTACTTC. This sequence encodes CASAPGTDSYEQYF.

The sample holds many counts of this clonotype. V and J are TRBV10-3 and TRBJ1-1; 9 bases agree with TRBD1. Germline values: CDR1 ENHRY, CDR2 SYGVKD. The CDR3 consists of 12 residues. With 5 bases clipped from V and 8 bases from J, the junction kept 3 bases outside the gene matches. In DNA, the CDR3 is TGTGCCATCAGTCGGACAGGGGAGGAAGCTTTCTTT. Protein: CAISRTGEEAFF.

The gene calls are TRBV27 and TRBJ1-6; D gene uncertain. V lost 5 bases and J lost 6, with 8 bases in between. The CDR3 is 13 residues long. CDR1 and CDR2 (germline): MNHEY, SMNVEV (reference sequence). CDR3: CASSTQRNSPLHF. CDR3 nucleotide sequence: TGTGCCAGCAGTACACAACGTAATTCACCCCTCCACTTT.

Concerning this clonotype itself: Just one base apart from a much larger clone, this may be a read error. V gene TRBV9 combines with J gene TRBJ2-7; D may be TRBD1 (6 bases). Germline assignment: CDR1 SGDLS and CDR2 YYNGEE. The CDR3 totals 16 residues. The V gene lost 0 bases and the J gene lost 5 bases, with 18 bases spanning the gap. CDR3 nucleotide sequence: TGTGCCAGCAGCGTAGATGCGGCAGGGACATTCCACGAGCAGTACTTC. Its protein is CASSVDAAGTFHEQYF.